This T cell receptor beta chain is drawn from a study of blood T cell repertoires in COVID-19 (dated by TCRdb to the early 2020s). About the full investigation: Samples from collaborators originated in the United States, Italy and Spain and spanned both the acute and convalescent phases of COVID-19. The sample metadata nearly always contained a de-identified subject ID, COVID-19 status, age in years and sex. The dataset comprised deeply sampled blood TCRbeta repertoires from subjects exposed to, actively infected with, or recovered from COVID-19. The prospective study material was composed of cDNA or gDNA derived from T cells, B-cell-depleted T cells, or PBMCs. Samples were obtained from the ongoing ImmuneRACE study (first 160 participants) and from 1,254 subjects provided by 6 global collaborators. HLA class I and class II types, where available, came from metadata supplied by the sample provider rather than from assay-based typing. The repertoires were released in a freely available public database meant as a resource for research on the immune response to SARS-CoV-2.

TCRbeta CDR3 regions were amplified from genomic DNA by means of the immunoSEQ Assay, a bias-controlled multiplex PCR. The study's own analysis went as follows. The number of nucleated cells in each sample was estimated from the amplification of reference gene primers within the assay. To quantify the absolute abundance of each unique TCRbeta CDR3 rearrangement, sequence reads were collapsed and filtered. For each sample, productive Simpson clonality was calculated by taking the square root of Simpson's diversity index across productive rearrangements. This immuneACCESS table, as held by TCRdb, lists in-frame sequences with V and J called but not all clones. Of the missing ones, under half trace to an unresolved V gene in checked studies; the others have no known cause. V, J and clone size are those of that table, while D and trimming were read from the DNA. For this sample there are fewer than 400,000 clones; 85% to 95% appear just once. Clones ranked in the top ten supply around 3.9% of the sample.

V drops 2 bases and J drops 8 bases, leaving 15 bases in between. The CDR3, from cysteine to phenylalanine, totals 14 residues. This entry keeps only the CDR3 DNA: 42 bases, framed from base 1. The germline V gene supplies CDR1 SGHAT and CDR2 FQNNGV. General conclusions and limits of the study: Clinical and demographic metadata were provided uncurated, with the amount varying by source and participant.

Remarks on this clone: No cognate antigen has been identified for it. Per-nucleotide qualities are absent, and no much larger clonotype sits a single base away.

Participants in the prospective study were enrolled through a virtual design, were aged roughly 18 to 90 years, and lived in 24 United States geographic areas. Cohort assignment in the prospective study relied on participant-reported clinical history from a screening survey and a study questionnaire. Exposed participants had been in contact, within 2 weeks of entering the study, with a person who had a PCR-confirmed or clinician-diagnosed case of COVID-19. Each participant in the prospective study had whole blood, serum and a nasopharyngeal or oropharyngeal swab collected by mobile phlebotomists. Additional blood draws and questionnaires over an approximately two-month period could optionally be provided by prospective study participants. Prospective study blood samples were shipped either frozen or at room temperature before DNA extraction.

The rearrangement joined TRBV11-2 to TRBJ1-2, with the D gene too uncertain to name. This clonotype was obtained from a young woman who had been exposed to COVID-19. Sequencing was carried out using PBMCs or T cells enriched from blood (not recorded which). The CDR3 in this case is CASSLPNTRRGYTF. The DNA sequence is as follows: TGTGCCAGCAGCTTACCCAACACTAGGAGGGGCTACACCTTC.